The rows below give T cell receptor beta chains drawn from one sample of a study of T cell responses to AZD1222 COVID-19 vaccine. The data were produced by immunoSEQ multiplex PCR, yet TCRdb's version contains in-frame clones alone and is incomplete. The sample lists some 190,000 clones; about nine tenths were seen once. Sequencing used peripheral blood, obtained 28 days after the second AZD1222 dose. The source of these receptors is an adult who received the AZD1222 COVID-19 vaccine. Each CDR3 is given with its conserved first and last residue. A D gene is named only where the DNA matches it firmly. Size is stated for part of the rows, as once, few or many counts, or as a class when the clone is expanded.

j_call | cdr3_length | v_call | d_call | clone_size | cdr3_aa | cdr3_nt
TRBJ2-7 | 14 | TRBV28 | TRBD1 | - | CASSFGQESYEQYF | TGTGCCAGCAGTTTTGGACAGGAGTCCTACGAGCAGTACTTC
TRBJ1-5 | 14 | TRBV7-2 | - | - | CASSLETGNQPQHF | TGTGCCAGCAGCCTCGAGACAGGTAATCAGCCCCAGCATTTT
TRBJ1-2 | 14 | TRBV14 | - | - | CAGGFLGRYYGYTF | TGTGCCGGGGGCTTCCTGGGTCGGTATTATGGCTACACCTTC
TRBJ2-5 | 15 | TRBV5-8 | TRBD1 | - | CASSTGTGPLETQYF | TGTGCCAGCAGCACCGGGACAGGACCACTGGAGACCCAGTACTTC
TRBJ2-3 | 18 | TRBV5-1 | TRBD1 | - | CASSLGALGQGVTDTQYF | TGCGCCAGCAGCTTGGGGGCCTTAGGACAGGGGGTGACAGATACGCAGTATTTT
TRBJ1-5 | 16 | TRBV7-8 | TRBD1 | - | CASSQKRTGFNQPQHF | TGTGCCAGCAGCCAAAAAAGGACAGGCTTTAATCAGCCCCAGCATTTT
TRBJ1-1 | 15 | TRBV7-8 | TRBD1 | - | CASSSRGTGGTEAFF | TGTGCCAGCAGCTCCAGAGGGACAGGGGGCACTGAAGCTTTCTTT
TRBJ2-1 | 17 | TRBV11-3 | - | - | CASSPGPRIPTSNEQFF | TGTGCCAGCAGCCCCGGACCGCGGATACCCACTTCCAATGAGCAGTTCTTC
TRBJ2-7 | 16 | TRBV4-1 | - | - | CASSQEPGYDAYEQYF | TGCGCCAGCAGCCAAGAGCCAGGGTACGACGCCTACGAGCAGTACTTC
TRBJ1-6 | 15 | TRBV14 | TRBD1 | - | CASSRARTGDSPLHF | TGTGCCAGCAGCCGCGCGAGGACAGGGGATTCACCCCTCCACTTT
TRBJ1-5 | 13 | TRBV3-1/TRBV3-2 | TRBD1 | - | CASSPTGDQPQHF | TGTGCCAGCAGCCCGACAGGGGATCAGCCCCAGCATTTT
TRBJ2-3 | 14 | TRBV7-3 | - | - | CASSFTGPTDTQYF | TGTGCCAGCAGTTTTACAGGGCCCACAGATACGCAGTATTTT
TRBJ2-7 | 15 | TRBV5-1 | TRBD2 | - | CASSLETSGKNEQYF | TGCGCCAGCAGCTTGGAAACTAGCGGGAAGAACGAGCAGTACTTC
TRBJ2-7 | 12 | TRBV29-1 | - | once | CSVEAGRLGQYF | TGCAGCGTTGAAGCCGGGCGACTAGGGCAGTACTTC
TRBJ1-5 | 14 | TRBV6-5 | TRBD1 | once | CASSLGTGWQPQHF | TGTGCCAGCAGCCTCGGGACAGGGTGGCAGCCCCAGCATTTT
TRBJ1-2 | 14 | TRBV18 | TRBD1 | once | CASSLDRVGDGYTF | TGTGCCAGCTCACTGGACAGGGTCGGTGATGGCTACACCTTC
TRBJ2-1 | 14 | TRBV6-1 | - | - | CASSETGDHNEQFF | TGTGCCAGCAGTGAAACGGGGGACCACAATGAGCAGTTCTTC
TRBJ1-2 | 13 | TRBV19 | - | - | CASSIVEGAGYTF | TGTGCCAGTAGTATAGTCGAAGGGGCTGGCTACACCTTC
TRBJ2-2 | 16 | TRBV5-1 | - | - | CASSLDGRGGTGELFF | TGCGCCAGCAGCTTGGACGGGCGGGGAGGCACCGGGGAGCTGTTTTTT
TRBJ2-1 | 14 | TRBV7-9 | - | - | CASSLGQEYNEQFF | TGTGCCAGCAGCTTAGGACAGGAGTACAATGAGCAGTTCTTC
TRBJ2-3 | 17 | TRBV28 | TRBD2 | - | CASSFDPTSASTDTQYF | TGTGCCAGCAGTTTTGACCCCACTAGCGCGAGCACAGATACGCAGTATTTT
TRBJ1-1 | 14 | TRBV7-2 | TRBD1 | - | CASSADRGTPEAFF | TGTGCCAGCAGCGCGGACAGGGGTACCCCTGAAGCTTTCTTT
TRBJ2-1 | 16 | TRBV27 | TRBD1 | - | CASSFRTGKTYNEQFF | TGTGCCAGCAGTTTCCGGACAGGGAAAACCTACAATGAGCAGTTCTTC
TRBJ1-1 | 12 | TRBV12-3/TRBV12-4 | - | - | CASSFRGAGAFF | TGTGCCAGCAGTTTTCGGGGCGCTGGCGCTTTCTTT
TRBJ2-7 | 12 | TRBV6-5 | - | few | CASNHSPYEQYF | TGTGCCAGCAACCATAGCCCCTACGAGCAGTACTTC
TRBJ2-1 | 16 | TRBV25-1 | TRBD2 | - | CASSEYGGGSYNEQFF | TGTGCCAGCAGTGAATATGGGGGGGGCTCCTACAATGAGCAGTTCTTC